A selection of T cell receptor beta chains follows, all from one sample in a study of OX40 agonist ivuxolimab in advanced cancers. TCRdb keeps only in-frame clones here, not all; method: immunoSEQ multiplex PCR. The table has 30,000 or so clones, around 83% seen once. The input for sequencing was CD4+ or CD8+ T cells sorted from blood, taken in a trial of the OX40 agonist ivuxolimab. The receptors were sampled from an adult with an advanced solid tumor such as melanoma, head and neck, liver or kidney cancer. Both conserved end residues are part of each CDR3. D genes are given only for firm matches. Expanded clones are given a class, and other clones once, few, many or no size at all.

15 TRBJ1-1 . TRBV18 . CASSPPLAMNTEAFF TGTGCCAGCTCACCACCGCTAGCGATGAACACTGAAGCTTTCTTT
17 TRBJ2-6 . TRBV28 . CASSLTVGDSGANVLTF TGTGCCAGCAGTTTAACCGTAGGCGACTCTGGGGCCAACGTCCTGACTTTC
14 TRBJ1-3 . TRBV11-2 once CASSAELSGNTIYF TGTGCCAGCAGCGCAGAGCTCTCTGGAAACACCATATATTTT
14 TRBJ1-2 . TRBV2 . CASSDWGRASVYTF TGTGCCAGCAGTGATTGGGGTAGGGCGTCGGTCTACACCTTC
14 TRBJ2-1 TRBD2 TRBV29-1 . CSVRGGASYNEQFF TGCAGCGTTCGCGGGGGGGCCTCCTACAATGAGCAGTTCTTC
16 TRBJ2-3 TRBD1 TRBV5-1 . CASSLQWTGGSDTQYF TGCGCCAGCAGCTTGCAGTGGACAGGGGGGTCAGATACGCAGTATTTT
18 TRBJ1-2 TRBD1 TRBV18 . CASSPSWRQGSSFSGYTF TGTGCCAGCTCACCGTCTTGGAGACAGGGGTCTTCCTTTTCTGGCTACACCTTC
15 TRBJ1-1 TRBD1 TRBV18 . CASSPGTGSYTEAFF TGTGCCAGCTCACCGGGGACAGGGTCTTACACTGAAGCTTTCTTT
14 TRBJ2-5 . TRBV4-2 . CASSQVAGSVSQYF TGTGCCAGCAGCCAAGTGGCGGGGTCGGTGTCCCAGTACTTC
20 TRBJ2-3 . TRBV7-6 . CASSLDSRVILGTGTDTQYF TGTGCCAGCAGCTTAGATAGCAGGGTCATCCTGGGAACGGGCACAGATACGCAGTATTTT
16 TRBJ2-7 TRBD1 TRBV7-9 few CASSSGPGTGKFEQYF TGTGCCAGCAGCTCCGGTCCCGGGACAGGGAAATTTGAGCAGTACTTC
14 TRBJ2-1 . TRBV29-1 once CSVPQGGLGNEQFF TGCAGCGTGCCCCAGGGAGGACTTGGGAATGAGCAGTTCTTC
16 TRBJ2-5 . TRBV7-2 . CASSPSSGVLLETQYF TGTGCCAGCAGCCCTAGTAGCGGAGTCCTATTGGAGACCCAGTACTTC
15 TRBJ2-4 . TRBV2 . CASSGFTLAKNIQYF TGTGCCAGCAGTGGTTTTACCTTAGCCAAAAACATTCAGTACTTC
16 TRBJ2-1 TRBD1 TRBV18 . CASSPAGTGEGYEQFF TGTGCCAGCTCACCCGCCGGGACAGGGGAGGGTTATGAGCAGTTCTTC
16 TRBJ2-6 . TRBV7-6 . CASSLEGTFGANVLTF .
14 TRBJ2-2 . TRBV29-1 . CSVEEEKNTGELFF TGCAGCGTTGAGGAAGAGAAGAACACCGGGGAGCTGTTTTTT
13 TRBJ2-7 . TRBV28 . CASSFWEAYEQYF TGTGCCAGCAGTTTTTGGGAAGCCTACGAGCAGTACTTC
15 TRBJ2-1 TRBD2 TRBV5-1 . CASSLTSGGATEQFF TGCGCCAGCAGCCTGACTAGCGGGGGGGCCACTGAGCAGTTCTTC
14 TRBJ2-7 . TRBV6-5 . CASSYSRGSYEQYF TGTGCCAGCAGTTACTCGAGAGGTTCCTACGAGCAGTACTTC
13 TRBJ1-1 . TRBV6-1 . CASRRTMNTEAFF TGTGCCAGCAGGAGGACAATGAACACTGAAGCTTTCTTT
14 TRBJ2-5 TRBD1 TRBV19 . CASSSLRGGETQYF TGTGCCAGTAGTAGCCTACGAGGGGGCGAGACCCAGTACTTC
11 TRBJ1-3 . TRBV20-1 . CSVPLANTIYF TGCAGCGTCCCATTGGCAAACACCATATATTTT
14 TRBJ2-5 . TRBV30 . CAWSLTQGGETQYF TGTGCCTGGAGTTTAACACAGGGTGGAGAGACCCAGTACTTC